The 14 T cell receptor beta chains given below trace back to one sample, sequenced in a study of beta chain features in type 1 diabetes. Reverse transcribing all isolated RNA meant expressed TCRB transcripts were sequenced. The data were produced by immunoSEQ multiplex PCR, yet TCRdb's version contains in-frame clones alone and is incomplete. There are 400,000 to 500,000 clones in the sample; approximately 15% occur only once, and approximately 0.035% lies in the top ten. The sample was naive CD4+ T cells from blood. These receptors were collected from a man between 25 and 39 years old in good health.

This clone was recorded a few times. V gene TRBV2 combines with J gene TRBJ2-7, with D hard to call. The CDR3 runs to 12 residues. Trimming cost V 6 bases and J 1 base, with 7 bases left between them. Germline V gives CDR1 SNHLY, CDR2 FYNNEI. CDR3 protein: CASSATSYEQYV. DNA of the CDR3: TGTGCCAGCAGCGCGACATCCTACGAGCAGTACGTC.

This chain joins TRBV2 and TRBJ1-3, with a possible D match to TRBD1 (5 bases). V lost 4 bases and J 3 bases, leaving 10 bases between the germline ends. Per the germline V gene, CDR1 is SNHLY and CDR2 is FYNNEI. This CDR3 has 14 residues. CDR3 bases: TGTGCCAGCAGTGCGGGGGGTATTGGAAACACCATATATTTT. It specifies CASSAGGIGNTIYF.

The V call is TRBV7-9, the J call TRBJ2-7; D call uncertain. From germline, CDR1 is SEHNR and CDR2 FQNEAQ (reference sequence). V was cut by 1 base and J by 3 bases, with 10 bases left in between. This CDR3 has 14 amino acids. The CDR3 nucleotides are TGTGCCAGCAGCTTAGGCGACGGAATCTACGAGCAGTACTTC. Residues: CASSLGDGIYEQYF.

This clone turned up a few times. The V gene is TRBV2, the J gene TRBJ2-1, with 10 bases aligning to TRBD2. V was pared by 3 bases and J by 6 bases, with 5 bases of the junction left unmatched. Germline loops: CDR1 SNHLY, CDR2 FYNNEI. There are 15 residues in the CDR3. CDR3 amino acids: CASSDSGGALNEQFF. CDR3 nucleotide sequence: TGTGCCAGCAGTGACAGCGGGGGGGCCCTCAATGAGCAGTTCTTC.

The chain links TRBV19 to TRBJ2-1, with TRBD2 identical over 9 bases. The CDR3 totals 16 residues. With V trimmed by 5 bases and J by 8 bases, 13 bases remained unmatched. CDR1 is LNHDA and CDR2 is SQIVND in the germline V gene (reference sequence). DNA of the CDR3: TGTGCCAGTAGTTTGGCGAGGACTAGCGTGAACGATGAGCAGTTCTTC. Translated: CASSLARTSVNDEQFF.

This chain links TRBV5-4 with TRBJ2-2, with TRBD2 matching 8 bases. The CDR3 is made up of 15 amino acids. V lost 3 bases to trimming and J lost 4 bases; unmatched junction nucleotides: 5. The V gene's germline CDR1 is SGHNT and CDR2 YYREEE (reference sequence). CDR3 sequence: CASSSHGGATGELFF. CDR3 coding DNA: TGTGCCAGCAGCTCCCACGGGGGGGCCACCGGGGAGCTGTTTTTT.

The chain couples TRBV19 to TRBJ1-5; TRBD1 is a possible D gene (5 bases). Trimming took 3 bases from V and 6 from J, leaving 9 bases between them. The CDR3 contains 13 residues. Germline V CDR1 and CDR2: LNHDA, SQIVND (reference sequence). The CDR3 region is CASSISGFQPQHF. The CDR3 DNA follows: TGTGCCAGTAGTATCTCAGGGTTTCAGCCCCAGCATTTT.

The V call is TRBV5-1, the J call TRBJ2-1, with TRBD2 as a possible D gene (5 bases). The CDR3 has 16 residues. Germline assignment: CDR1 SGHRS and CDR2 YFSETQ. V lost 0 bases to trimming and J lost 4 bases, with 14 bases between them. CDR3 DNA: TGCGCCAGCAGCTTGGCCGGGATAGCGCTGTACAATGAGCAGTTCTTC. Protein: CASSLAGIALYNEQFF.

This clone was seen more than once but under ten times. The chain links TRBV11-2 to TRBJ2-7; D is uncertain. The germline V gene encodes CDR1 SGHAT and CDR2 FQNNGV. The V and J ends lost 5 bases and 0 bases respectively, with 8 bases between them. This CDR3 is built from 13 residues. The CDR3 DNA follows: TGTGCCAGCAGCCCTTCTTTCTCCTACGAGCAGTACTTC. Residues: CASSPSFSYEQYF.

V gene TRBV10-3 combines with J gene TRBJ2-6; a weak D match, TRBD2 (5 bases). This CDR3 is 16 amino acids long. Per germline, CDR1 ENHRY and CDR2 SYGVKD. Deletions cut 4 bases from V and 0 bases from J, with 10 bases between. CDR3 residues: CAISGAGRSGANVLTF. The CDR3, as DNA: TGTGCCATCAGTGGGGCGGGCCGCTCTGGGGCCAACGTCCTGACTTTC.

The V and J genes are TRBV6-5 and TRBJ2-1, with TRBD2 matching 13 bases. The CDR3 runs to 13 residues. The V segment lost 10 bases and the J segment 6 bases; nucleotides outside the gene matches: 3. Germline V CDR1 and CDR2: MNHEY, SVGAGI. The CDR3 loop is CATRLAGGNEQFF. The CDR3 nucleotides read TGTGCCACCAGACTAGCGGGAGGCAATGAGCAGTTCTTC.

This clone appeared a few times. J is TRBJ1-1 and V is TRBV12-5; D remains ambiguous. This CDR3 has 12 residues. Trimming shortened V by 6 bases and J by 4 bases, and 9 bases separated the two germline ends. Germline CDR1 reads LGHNT; CDR2 reads FRNRAP. The CDR3, as DNA: TGTGCTAGTGGCCCATCTAGCACTGAAGCTTTCTTT. As protein: CASGPSSTEAFF. The whole variable domain, remainder taken from reference TRBV12-5 and TRBJ1-1, is DARVTQTPRHKVTEMGQEVTMRCQPILGHNTVFWYRQTMMQGLELLAYFRNRAPLDDSGMPKDRFSAEMPDATLATLKIQPSEPRDSAVYFCASGPSSTEAFFGQGTRLTVV.

The chain uses TRBV7-9 and TRBJ1-1; D possibly corresponds to TRBD1 (5 bases). Trimming stripped 10 bases from V and 1 base from J, with 10 bases between. Germline values: CDR1 SEHNR, CDR2 FQNEAQ (reference sequence). The CDR3 totals 12 residues. The CDR3 spells CAISQENTEAFF. In DNA, the CDR3 is TGTGCCATTTCACAGGAGAACACTGAAGCTTTCTTT.

This clone was seen a few times. The chain has TRBV29-1 and TRBJ2-7; D call uncertain. V was cut by 4 bases and J by 0 bases, with 10 bases left in between. The CDR3 has 13 amino acids. CDR1 is SQVTM, CDR2 ANQGSEA, per germline. CDR3 amino acids: CSVVWELSYEQYF. DNA of the CDR3: TGCAGCGTTGTGTGGGAACTCTCCTACGAGCAGTACTTC.